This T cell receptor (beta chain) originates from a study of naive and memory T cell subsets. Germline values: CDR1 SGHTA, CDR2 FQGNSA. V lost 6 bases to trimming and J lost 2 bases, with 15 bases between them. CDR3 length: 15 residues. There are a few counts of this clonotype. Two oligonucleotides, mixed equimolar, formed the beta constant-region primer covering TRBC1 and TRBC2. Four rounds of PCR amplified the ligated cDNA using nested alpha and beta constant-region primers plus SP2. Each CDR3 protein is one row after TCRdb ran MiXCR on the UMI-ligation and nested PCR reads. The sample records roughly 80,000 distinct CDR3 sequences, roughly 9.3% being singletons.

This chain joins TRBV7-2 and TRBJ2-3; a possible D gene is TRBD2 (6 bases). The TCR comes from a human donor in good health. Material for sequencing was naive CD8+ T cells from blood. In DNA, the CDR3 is TGTGCCAGCAGGCGGTGGGAGGAGCCCACAGATACGCAGTATTTT. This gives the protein CASRRWEEPTDTQYF.